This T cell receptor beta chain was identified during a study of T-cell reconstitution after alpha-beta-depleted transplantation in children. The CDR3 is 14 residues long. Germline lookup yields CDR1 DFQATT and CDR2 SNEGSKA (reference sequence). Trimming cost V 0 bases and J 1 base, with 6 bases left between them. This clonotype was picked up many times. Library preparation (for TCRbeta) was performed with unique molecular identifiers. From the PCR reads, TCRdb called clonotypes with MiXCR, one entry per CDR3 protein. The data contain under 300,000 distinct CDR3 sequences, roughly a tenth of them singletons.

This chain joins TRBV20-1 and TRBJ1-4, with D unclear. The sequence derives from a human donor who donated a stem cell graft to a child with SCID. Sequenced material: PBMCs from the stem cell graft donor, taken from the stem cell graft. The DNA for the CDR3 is TGCAGTGCTAGAGATAGTGGAACTAATGAAAAACTGTTTTTT. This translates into CSARDSGTNEKLFF.